This T cell receptor beta chain was recovered during a study of shared clonotypes between healthy human individuals. The split of CD4+ cells yielded CD45RA+ naive and CD45RA-negative memory subsets. Study results and caveats: Naive CD4 clonotypes overlapped across a few donors at approximately 4.5%.

Only in-frame clones appear in the TCRdb table, and some are missing; sequencing was by immunoSEQ multiplex PCR. This table has approximately 980,000 clones, 76% appearing once. This CDR3 region has 14 residues. The V end lost 4 bases, the J end lost 4 bases, and 8 bases lay between the germline ends. Germline V lookup: CDR1 KGHSH, CDR2 LQKENI. This clone was seen only once. Its matching antigen is unknown. The sample carries other DNA sequences with the same CDR3. The sample comprised memory CD4+ T cells sorted from blood. Described subset: CD45RA-negative fraction. The receptor was isolated from a man aged 18-30 years in good health. This chain joins TRBV18 and TRBJ2-6, with D perhaps being TRBD1 or TRBD2 (5 bases each). DNA for the CDR3: TGTGCCAGCTCACGAGGGGCCGGGGCCAACGTCCTGACTTTC. As protein: CASSRGAGANVLTF.